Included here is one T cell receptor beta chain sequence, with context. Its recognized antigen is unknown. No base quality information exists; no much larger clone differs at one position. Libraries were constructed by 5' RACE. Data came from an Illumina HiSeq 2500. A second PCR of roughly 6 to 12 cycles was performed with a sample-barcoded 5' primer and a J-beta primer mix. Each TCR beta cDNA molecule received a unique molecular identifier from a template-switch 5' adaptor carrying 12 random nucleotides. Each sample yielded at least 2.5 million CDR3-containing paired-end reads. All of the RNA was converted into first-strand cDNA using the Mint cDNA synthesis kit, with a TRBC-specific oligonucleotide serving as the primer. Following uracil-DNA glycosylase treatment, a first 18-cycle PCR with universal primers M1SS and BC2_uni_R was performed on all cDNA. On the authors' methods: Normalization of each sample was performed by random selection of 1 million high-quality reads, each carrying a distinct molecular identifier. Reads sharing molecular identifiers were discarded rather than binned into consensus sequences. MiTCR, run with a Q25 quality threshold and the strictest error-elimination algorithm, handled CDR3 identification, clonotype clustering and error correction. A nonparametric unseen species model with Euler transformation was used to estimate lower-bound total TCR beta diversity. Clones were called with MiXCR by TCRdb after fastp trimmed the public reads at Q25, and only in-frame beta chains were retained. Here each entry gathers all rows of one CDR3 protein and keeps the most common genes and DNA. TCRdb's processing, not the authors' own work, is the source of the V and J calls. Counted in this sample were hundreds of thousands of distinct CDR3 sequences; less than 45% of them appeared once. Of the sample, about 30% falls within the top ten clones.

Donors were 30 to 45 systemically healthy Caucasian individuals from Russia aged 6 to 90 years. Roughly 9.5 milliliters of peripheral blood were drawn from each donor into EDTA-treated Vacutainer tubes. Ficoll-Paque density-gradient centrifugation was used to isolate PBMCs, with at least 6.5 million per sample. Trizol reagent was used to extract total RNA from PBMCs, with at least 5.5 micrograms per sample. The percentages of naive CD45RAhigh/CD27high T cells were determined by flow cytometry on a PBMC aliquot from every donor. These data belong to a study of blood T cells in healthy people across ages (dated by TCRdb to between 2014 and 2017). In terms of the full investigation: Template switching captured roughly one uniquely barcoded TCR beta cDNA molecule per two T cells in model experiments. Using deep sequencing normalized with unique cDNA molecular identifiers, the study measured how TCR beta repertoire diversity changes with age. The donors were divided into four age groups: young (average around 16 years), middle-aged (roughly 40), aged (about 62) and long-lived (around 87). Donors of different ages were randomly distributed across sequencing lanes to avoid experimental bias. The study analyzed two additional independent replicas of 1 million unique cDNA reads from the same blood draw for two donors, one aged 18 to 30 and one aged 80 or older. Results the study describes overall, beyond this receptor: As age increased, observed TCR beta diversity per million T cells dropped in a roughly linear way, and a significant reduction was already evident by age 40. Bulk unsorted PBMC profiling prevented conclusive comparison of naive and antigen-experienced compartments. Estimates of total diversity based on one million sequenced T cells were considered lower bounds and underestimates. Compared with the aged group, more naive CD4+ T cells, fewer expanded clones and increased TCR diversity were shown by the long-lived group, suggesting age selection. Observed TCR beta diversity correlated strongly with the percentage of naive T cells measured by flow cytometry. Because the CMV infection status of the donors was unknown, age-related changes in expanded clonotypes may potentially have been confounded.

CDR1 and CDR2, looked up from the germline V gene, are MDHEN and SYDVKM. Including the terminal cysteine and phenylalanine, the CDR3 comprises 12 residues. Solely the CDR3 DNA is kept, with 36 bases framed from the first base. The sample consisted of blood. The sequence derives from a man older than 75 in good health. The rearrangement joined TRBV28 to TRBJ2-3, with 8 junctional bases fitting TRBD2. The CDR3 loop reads CAIAGRTDTQYF. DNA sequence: TGTGCTATAGCGGGGCGCACAGATACGCAGTATTTT.